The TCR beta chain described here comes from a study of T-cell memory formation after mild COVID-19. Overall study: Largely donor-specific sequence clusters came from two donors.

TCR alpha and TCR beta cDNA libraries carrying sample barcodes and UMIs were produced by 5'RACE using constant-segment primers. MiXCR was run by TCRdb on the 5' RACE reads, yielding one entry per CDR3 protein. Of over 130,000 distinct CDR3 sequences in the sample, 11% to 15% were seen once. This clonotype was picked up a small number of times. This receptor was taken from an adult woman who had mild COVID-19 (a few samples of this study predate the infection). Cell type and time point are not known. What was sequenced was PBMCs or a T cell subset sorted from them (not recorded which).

CDR3 nucleotides: TGTGCCAGCAGCTCCCGGACGGGTGAGCAGTTCTTC. Its translation is CASSSRTGEQFF. The gene calls are TRBV7-3 and TRBJ2-1; D unresolved. Trimming cost V 4 bases and J 9 bases, with 10 bases left between them. CDR1 and CDR2 from the germline V gene are SGHTA and FQGTGA. The CDR3 runs to 12 residues.